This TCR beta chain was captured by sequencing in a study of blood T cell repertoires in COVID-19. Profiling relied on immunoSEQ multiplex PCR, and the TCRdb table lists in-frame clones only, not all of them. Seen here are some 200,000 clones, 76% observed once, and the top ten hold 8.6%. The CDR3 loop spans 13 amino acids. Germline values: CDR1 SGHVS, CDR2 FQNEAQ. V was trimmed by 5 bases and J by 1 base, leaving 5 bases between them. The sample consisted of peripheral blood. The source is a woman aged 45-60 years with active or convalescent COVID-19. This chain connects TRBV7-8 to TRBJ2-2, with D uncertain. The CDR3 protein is CASSLGNTGELFF. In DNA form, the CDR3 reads TGTGCCAGCAGCCTCGGGAACACCGGGGAGCTGTTTTTT.